These T cell receptor beta chains were read from a single sample in a study of blood T cell repertoires in COVID-19. Method: immunoSEQ multiplex PCR; TCRdb's copy keeps in-frame clones and lacks some. The sample includes approximately 70,000 clones, under 85% of them seen just once. Source material: peripheral blood. These TCRs come from a woman between 45 and 60 years old with acute or convalescent COVID-19. The CDR3 runs from the conserved cysteine through the conserved F or W. The D gene is left open where the match is weak. A clone size is listed for some rows: how often the clone was seen (once, few, many), or a class if it is expanded.

V	J	size	D	DNA	CDR3
TRBV3-1/TRBV3-2	TRBJ2-5	-	TRBD2	TGTGCCAGCAGCCAAGGGGGACTAGCGGGGGGGCCCCAGTACTTC	CASSQGGLAGGPQYF
TRBV19	TRBJ2-4	few	TRBD2	TGTGCCAGCAGTTCCAGCGGGAGTATCCTAGCCAAAAACATTCAGTACTTC	CASSSSGSILAKNIQYF
TRBV7-9	TRBJ1-1	-	TRBD1	TGTGCCAGCAGCCGGGACAGCTCGAACACTGAAGCTTTCTTT	CASSRDSSNTEAFF
TRBV13	TRBJ1-1	once	TRBD1	TGTGCCAGCAGCTTAATTTTACCTGGACAGGGGCTGAACACTGAAGCTTTCTTT	CASSLILPGQGLNTEAFF
TRBV6-2/TRBV6-3	TRBJ1-5	-	-	TGTGCCAGCAGTTACACAACAGGGTTCCAGCCCCAGCATTTT	CASSYTTGFQPQHF
TRBV14	TRBJ2-5	few	TRBD2	TGTGCCAGCAGCCAAGGTAGCGGGGGGCCACAAGAGACCCAGTACTTC	CASSQGSGGPQETQYF
TRBV28	TRBJ1-4	-	TRBD1	TGTGCCAGCAGTGGGGGATGGACAGGGGTTGAAAAACTGTTTTTT	CASSGGWTGVEKLFF
TRBV2	TRBJ1-1	-	-	TGTGCCAGCATGCTGATTGTGGGGGGCACTGAAGCTTTCTTT	CASMLIVGGTEAFF
TRBV15	TRBJ2-2	-	-	TGTGCCACCAGCAGAGATCTCGACAGTGTCGAGCTGTTTTTT	CATSRDLDSVELFF
TRBV5-1	TRBJ1-1	-	-	TGCGCCAGCAGTCCCCAGGCAGAAACTGAAGCTTTCTTT	CASSPQAETEAFF
TRBV4-2	TRBJ2-3	-	TRBD2	TGTGCCAGCAGCCAAGAAGGGAAGCGGGAGACAGATACGCAGTATTTT	CASSQEGKRETDTQYF
TRBV15	TRBJ1-4	-	-	TGTGCCACCAGCAGAGACCGGGGACAAGATAATGAAAAACTGTTTTTT	CATSRDRGQDNEKLFF
TRBV4-2	TRBJ2-2	once	-	TGTGCCAGCAGCCAAGATCAACTAGCTCCGGCCGGGGAGCTGTTTTTT	CASSQDQLAPAGELFF
TRBV19	TRBJ1-1	-	-	TGTGCCAGTAGTCCAAGGTCTCCGACAGGAGCGAACACTGAAGCTTTCTTT	CASSPRSPTGANTEAFF
TRBV2	TRBJ1-6	-	TRBD1	TGTGCCAGCAGGGCCGGGACAGAGTATAATTCACCCCTCCACTTT	CASRAGTEYNSPLHF
TRBV6-5	TRBJ2-7	medium-sized	-	TGTGCCAGCAGTTCCCTTAGCGGTAAAAGCTCCTACGAGCAGTACTTC	CASSSLSGKSSYEQYF
TRBV27	TRBJ2-3	-	-	TGTGCCAGCAGTTCGAACCGACTCATAAGCCACACAGATACGCAGTATTTT	CASSSNRLISHTDTQYF
TRBV10-3	TRBJ2-1	-	TRBD2	TGTGCCATCAGAACTACTAGCGGGACCTACAATGAGCAGTTCTTC	CAIRTTSGTYNEQFF
TRBV7-2	TRBJ2-5	-	TRBD1	TGTGCCAGCAGCTTACCAGGGGGCGTAGAGACCCAGTACTTC	CASSLPGGVETQYF
TRBV10-2	TRBJ2-7	-	-	TGCGCCAGCAGCGACAGGACCGGACTTCGGGAGCAGTACTTC	CASSDRTGLREQYF
TRBV27	TRBJ1-1	-	TRBD1	TGTGCCAGCAGTCGGGACAGGTTGAACACTGAAGCTTTCTTT	CASSRDRLNTEAFF
TRBV3-1/TRBV3-2	TRBJ2-7	-	TRBD2	TGTGCCAGCAGCCCTAGCGGAACCTACGAGCAGTACTTC	CASSPSGTYEQYF
TRBV18	TRBJ1-1	-	TRBD1	TGTGCCAGCTCACCACCGGGACAGTTCACTGAAGCTTTCTTT	CASSPPGQFTEAFF
TRBV2	TRBJ1-1	-	TRBD1	TGTGCCAGCAGTGGACAGGGTTATGAAGCTTTCTTT	CASSGQGYEAFF
TRBV6-1	TRBJ2-2	-	-	TGTGCCAGCAGTGATGGGCTGGTGGCCGGGGAGCTGTTTTTT	CASSDGLVAGELFF
TRBV15	TRBJ2-3	-	TRBD2	TGTGCCACCAGCAGAGATAACGCGGGGGGGACCACAGATACGCAGTATTTT	CATSRDNAGGTTDTQYF
TRBV18	TRBJ1-5	few	-	TGTGCCAGCTCACCTCCAAATCAGCCCCAGCATTTT	CASSPPNQPQHF
TRBV3-1/TRBV3-2	TRBJ1-1	-	-	TGTGCCAGCAGCCAAGATCGGGTAGGCACGGGGACTGAAGCTTTCTTT	CASSQDRVGTGTEAFF
TRBV5-1	TRBJ1-1	few	TRBD1	TGCGCCAGCAGCCCCACAGCAGGGACAGAGAACACTGAAGCTTTCTTT	CASSPTAGTENTEAFF
TRBV7-9	TRBJ2-2	-	TRBD1	TGTGCCAGCAGCCGAGGACAGGGCTTATACACCGGGGAGCTGTTTTTT	CASSRGQGLYTGELFF
TRBV3-1/TRBV3-2	TRBJ2-1	-	-	TGTGCCAGCAGCCAAACCGCGGTGGGTTCCTACAATGAGCAGTTCTTC	CASSQTAVGSYNEQFF
TRBV30	TRBJ2-1	-	TRBD1	TGTGCCTGGCTAAGTACTCTCGGGGACAGCTACTTCAATGAGCAGTTCTTC	CAWLSTLGDSYFNEQFF
TRBV2	TRBJ1-2	-	TRBD1	TGTGCCAGCAGTGACCCCTCTGGACAGGTTCACGGCTACACCTTC	CASSDPSGQVHGYTF
TRBV5-1	TRBJ2-1	-	TRBD1	TGCGCCAGCAGCTTGGGGAGACAGGGTAACAATGAGCAGTTCTTC	CASSLGRQGNNEQFF
TRBV28	TRBJ2-7	-	TRBD2	TGTGCCAGCAGTGAGACTAGCGCCTACCTTTTCGAGCAGTACTTC	CASSETSAYLFEQYF
TRBV18	TRBJ1-5	-	TRBD1	TGTGCCAGCTCACCGGCGGACAGGGCCCTGACGCATTTT	CASSPADRALTHF
TRBV4-2	TRBJ2-1	once	TRBD2	TGTGCCAGCAGCCTCCGACTAGCGGGGGACAATGAGCAGTTCTTC	CASSLRLAGDNEQFF
TRBV5-7	TRBJ2-7	once	TRBD1	TGTGCCAGCAGCTTGGCCACCCGCACCGGGACAGGACCCTACGAGCAGTACTTC	CASSLATRTGTGPYEQYF
TRBV10-1	TRBJ2-6	-	-	TGCGCCAGCAGTGAGGGAGGAGCTGGGGCCAACGTCCTGACTTTC	CASSEGGAGANVLTF
TRBV7-2	TRBJ2-7	once	-	TGTGCCAGCAGCTTAGGGGGCGGGAACCCCTACGAGCAGTACTTC	CASSLGGGNPYEQYF
TRBV9	TRBJ1-1	-	TRBD1	TGTGCCAGCAGCGCCGAGGCAGGGGGCGCCGGAACTGAAGCTTTCTTT	CASSAEAGGAGTEAFF
TRBV7-9	TRBJ2-1	-	TRBD2	TGTGCCAGCAGCGCCCCACTAGCGGGAGTGGGAGGTGAGCAGTTCTTC	CASSAPLAGVGGEQFF
TRBV18	TRBJ2-3	-	-	TGTGCCAGCTCAGACTCCAGCACAGATACGCAGTATTTT	CASSDSSTDTQYF
TRBV20-1	TRBJ2-1	-	TRBD2	TGCAGTGCTAGTTCCAGGCCGGGACTAGCGGGAGGAGGGAAGGGCAATGAGCAGTTCTTC	CSASSRPGLAGGGKGNEQFF
TRBV7-6	TRBJ2-1	-	TRBD2	TGTGCCAGCAGCGCCTACGGGACTAGCGAGACTTCCCAGTTCTTC	CASSAYGTSETSQFF
TRBV5-6	TRBJ2-3	few	TRBD2	TGTGCCAGCAGCCTCACTAGCGGGGGGTTAGCAGATACGCAGTATTTT	CASSLTSGGLADTQYF
TRBV19	TRBJ2-7	-	TRBD1	TGTGCCAGTAGTTTGGGACAGGGATCCTACGAGCAGTACTTC	CASSLGQGSYEQYF
TRBV7-2	TRBJ2-3	-	-	TGTGCCAGCAGCTTAGAGCGCGAAGATACGCAGTATTTT	CASSLEREDTQYF
TRBV18	TRBJ2-5	-	-	TGTGCCAGCTCACCACGAACTAGCCAGCTTAGGCGAGAAGAGACCCAGTACTTC	CASSPRTSQLRREETQYF
TRBV25-1	TRBJ1-2	-	TRBD1	TGTGCCAGCCGCGGACAGGGAGGACCTAACTATGGCTACACCTTC	CASRGQGGPNYGYTF
TRBV2	TRBJ1-5	-	-	TGTGCCAGCAGAAAGGGGTTTCGCAATCAGCCCCAGCATTTT	CASRKGFRNQPQHF
TRBV4-1	TRBJ1-5	-	-	TGCGCCAGCAGCCAAGATCCTACAGGGTCGTATCAGCCCCAGCATTTT	CASSQDPTGSYQPQHF
TRBV7-2	TRBJ2-1	-	TRBD2	TGTGCCAGCAGCCTAGGGCCTAGCGGGGGGATGGGTGACAATGAGCAGTTCTTC	CASSLGPSGGMGDNEQFF
TRBV9	TRBJ2-1	-	-	TGTGCCAGCAGCGTAATCAGCGGCTCTTCCTACAATGAGCAGTTCTTC	CASSVISGSSYNEQFF
TRBV7-2	TRBJ2-5	-	TRBD2	TGTGCCAGCAGCCCCCAACTAGCGGGGGCTGGAGAGACCCAGTACTTC	CASSPQLAGAGETQYF
TRBV7-3	TRBJ2-3	-	-	TGTGCCAGCAGCCCCACTACGGGAGGCACAGATACGCAGTATTTT	CASSPTTGGTDTQYF
TRBV11-3	TRBJ2-5	-	TRBD2	TGTGCCAGCAGCTTAGGGACTAGCGCAGAGACCCAGTACTTC	CASSLGTSAETQYF